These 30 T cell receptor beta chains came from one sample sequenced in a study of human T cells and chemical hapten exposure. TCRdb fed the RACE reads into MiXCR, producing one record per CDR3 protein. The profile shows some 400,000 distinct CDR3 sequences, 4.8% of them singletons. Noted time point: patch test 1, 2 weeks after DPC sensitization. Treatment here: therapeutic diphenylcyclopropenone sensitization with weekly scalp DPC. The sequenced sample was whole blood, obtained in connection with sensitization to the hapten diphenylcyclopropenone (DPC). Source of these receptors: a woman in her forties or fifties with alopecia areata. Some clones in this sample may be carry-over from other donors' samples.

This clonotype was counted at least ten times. This CDR3 reads CASSPRQGAKNIQYF. The CDR3 DNA sequence: TGTGCCAGCAGTCCGCGACAGGGGGCCAAAAACATTCAGTACTTC. The chain links TRBV5-6 to TRBJ2-4; 8 positions match TRBD1. The CDR3 runs 15 residues. V trimming: 5 bases; J trimming: 1 base; junction bases outside the gene matches: 5. The V gene's germline CDR1 is SGHDT and CDR2 YYEEEE. Variable domain in full (rest from reference TRBV5-6 and TRBJ2-4): DAGVTQSPTHLIKTRGQQVTLRCSPKSGHDTVSWYQQALGQGPQFIFQYYEEEERQRGNFPDRFSGHQFPNYSSELNVNALLLGDSALYLCASSPRQGAKNIQYFGAGTRLSVL.

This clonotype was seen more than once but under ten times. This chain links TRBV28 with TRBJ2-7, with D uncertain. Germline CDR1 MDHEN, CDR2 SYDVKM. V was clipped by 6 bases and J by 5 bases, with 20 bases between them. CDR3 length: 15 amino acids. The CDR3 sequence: CASSPRMPASNEQYF. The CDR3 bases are TGTGCCAGCAGCCCTCGGATGCCGGCATCCAACGAGCAGTACTTC.

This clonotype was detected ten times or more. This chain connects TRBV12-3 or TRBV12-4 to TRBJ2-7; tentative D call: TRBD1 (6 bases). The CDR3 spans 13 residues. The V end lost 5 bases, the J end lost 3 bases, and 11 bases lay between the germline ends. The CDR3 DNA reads TGTGCCAGCAGTATAGGGACACACTACGAGCAGTACTTC. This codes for CASSIGTHYEQYF.

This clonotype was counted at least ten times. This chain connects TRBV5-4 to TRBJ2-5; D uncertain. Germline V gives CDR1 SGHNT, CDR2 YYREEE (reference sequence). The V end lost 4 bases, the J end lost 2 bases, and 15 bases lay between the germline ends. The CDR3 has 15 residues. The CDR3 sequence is CASSLFTGPQETQYF. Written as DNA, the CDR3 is TGTGCCAGCAGCCTTTTTACGGGCCCTCAAGAGACCCAGTACTTC.

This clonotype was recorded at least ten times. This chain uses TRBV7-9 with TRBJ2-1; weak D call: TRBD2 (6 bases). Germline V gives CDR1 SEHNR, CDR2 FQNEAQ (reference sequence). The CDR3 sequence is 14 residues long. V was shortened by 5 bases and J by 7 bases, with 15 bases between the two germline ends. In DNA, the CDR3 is TGTGCCAGCAGCCTGGAAGCGGGTCCGAATGAGCAGTTCTTC. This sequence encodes CASSLEAGPNEQFF. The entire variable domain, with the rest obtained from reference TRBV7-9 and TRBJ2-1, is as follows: DTGVSQNPRHKITKRGQNVTFRCDPISEHNRLYWYRQTLGQGPEFLTYFQNEAQLEKSRLLSDRFSAERPKGSFSTLEIQRTEQGDSAMYLCASSLEAGPNEQFFGPGTRLTVL.

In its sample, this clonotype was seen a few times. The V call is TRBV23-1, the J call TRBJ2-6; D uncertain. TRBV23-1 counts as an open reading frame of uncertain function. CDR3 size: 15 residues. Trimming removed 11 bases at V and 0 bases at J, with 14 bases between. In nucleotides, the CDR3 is TGCGCCCCCCTGGGCCCGAGCTCTGGGGCCAACGTCCTGACTTTC. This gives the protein CAPLGPSSGANVLTF.

The CDR3 coding sequence is TGTGCCAGCAGTTTGACCTGGACTAGCGGGAGGGCCCGGGTGCAGTACTTC. The encoded protein is CASSLTWTSGRARVQYF. This chain connects TRBV28 to TRBJ2-7; 15 bases line up with TRBD2. Losses at the gene ends were 3 bases for V and 9 bases for J; bases not matched to a gene: 12. This CDR3 comprises 17 residues. Looked up from germline, CDR1 is MDHEN and CDR2 is SYDVKM.

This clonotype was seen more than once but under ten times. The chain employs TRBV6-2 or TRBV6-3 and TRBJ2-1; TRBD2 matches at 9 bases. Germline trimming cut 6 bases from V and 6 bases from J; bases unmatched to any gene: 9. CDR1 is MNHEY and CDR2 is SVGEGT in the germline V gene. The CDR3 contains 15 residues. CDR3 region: CASRSLAGFGNEQFF. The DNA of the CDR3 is TGTGCCAGCAGATCCCTAGCGGGGTTCGGCAATGAGCAGTTCTTC.

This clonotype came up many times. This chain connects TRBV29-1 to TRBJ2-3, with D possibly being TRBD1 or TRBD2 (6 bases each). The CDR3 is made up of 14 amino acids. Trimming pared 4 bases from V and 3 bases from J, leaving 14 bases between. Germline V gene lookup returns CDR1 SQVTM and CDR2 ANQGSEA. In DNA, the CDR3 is TGCAGCGTTGGTCGTACAGGGAGGACAGATACGCAGTATTTT. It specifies CSVGRTGRTDTQYF.

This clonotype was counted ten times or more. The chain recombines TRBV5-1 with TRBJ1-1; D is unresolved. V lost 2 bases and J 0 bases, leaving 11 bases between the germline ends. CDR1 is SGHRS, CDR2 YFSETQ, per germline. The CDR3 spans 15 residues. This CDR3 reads CASSFSTELNTEAFF. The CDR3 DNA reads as TGCGCCAGCAGCTTTTCGACCGAGTTGAACACTGAAGCTTTCTTT.

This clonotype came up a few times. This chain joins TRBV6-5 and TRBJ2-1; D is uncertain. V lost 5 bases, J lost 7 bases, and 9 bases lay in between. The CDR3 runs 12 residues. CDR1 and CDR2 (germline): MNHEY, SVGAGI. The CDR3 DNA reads TGTGCCAGCAGTAGTAATTGGAATGAGCAGTTCTTC. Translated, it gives CASSSNWNEQFF.

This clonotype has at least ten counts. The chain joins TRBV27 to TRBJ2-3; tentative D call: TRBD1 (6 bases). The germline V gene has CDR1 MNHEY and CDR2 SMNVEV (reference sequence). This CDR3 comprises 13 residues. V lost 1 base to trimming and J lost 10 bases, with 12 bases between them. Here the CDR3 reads CASSLWTDSPQYF. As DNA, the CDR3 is TGTGCCAGCAGTTTATGGACAGATTCCCCGCAGTATTTT.

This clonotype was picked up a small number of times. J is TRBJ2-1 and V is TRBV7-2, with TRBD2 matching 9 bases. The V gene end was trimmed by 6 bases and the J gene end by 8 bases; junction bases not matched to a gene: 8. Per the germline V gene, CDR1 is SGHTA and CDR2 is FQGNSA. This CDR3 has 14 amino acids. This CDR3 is CASRGGGAKYEQFF. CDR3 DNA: TGTGCCAGCAGAGGCGGGGGGGCAAAGTATGAGCAGTTCTTC.

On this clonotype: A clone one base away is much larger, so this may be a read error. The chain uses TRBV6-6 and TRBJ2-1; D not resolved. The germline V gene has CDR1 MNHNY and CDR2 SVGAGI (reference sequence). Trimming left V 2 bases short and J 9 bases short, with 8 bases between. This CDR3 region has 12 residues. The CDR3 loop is CASSYPNIEQFF. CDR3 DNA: TGTGCCAGCAGTTACCCGAACATTGAGCAGTTCTTC.

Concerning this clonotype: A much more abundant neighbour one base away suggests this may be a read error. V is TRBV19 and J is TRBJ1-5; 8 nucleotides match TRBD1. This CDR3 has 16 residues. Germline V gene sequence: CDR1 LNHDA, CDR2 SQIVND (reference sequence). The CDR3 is CATSRPGTGSNQPQHF. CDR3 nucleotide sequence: TGTGCCACTAGTAGACCCGGGACAGGCAGCAATCAGCCCCAGCATTTT.

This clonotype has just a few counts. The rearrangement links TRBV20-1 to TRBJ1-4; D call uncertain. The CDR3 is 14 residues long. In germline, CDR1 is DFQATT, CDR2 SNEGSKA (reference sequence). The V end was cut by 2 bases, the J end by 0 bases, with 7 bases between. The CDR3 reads CSARPAATNEKLFF. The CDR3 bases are TGCAGTGCTAGACCAGCTGCAACTAATGAAAAACTGTTTTTT.

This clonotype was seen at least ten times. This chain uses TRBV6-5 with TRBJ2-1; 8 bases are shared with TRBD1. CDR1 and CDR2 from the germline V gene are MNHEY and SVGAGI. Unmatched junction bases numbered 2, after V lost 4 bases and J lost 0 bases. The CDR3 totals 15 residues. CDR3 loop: CASSSDRGSYNEQFF. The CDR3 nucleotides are TGTGCCAGCAGTTCCGACAGGGGCTCCTACAATGAGCAGTTCTTC.

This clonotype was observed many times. DNA for the CDR3: TGCGCCAGCAGCCAACCAGGACAGGGGGGCTACGAGCAGTACTTC. It codes for CASSQPGQGGYEQYF. V gene TRBV4-1 combines with J gene TRBJ2-7, with 10 bases fitting TRBD1. Germline CDR1 reads MGHRA; CDR2 reads YSYEKL. The CDR3 has 15 amino acids. The J segment lost 3 bases and the V segment lost 2 bases, leaving 4 bases of the junction unmatched.

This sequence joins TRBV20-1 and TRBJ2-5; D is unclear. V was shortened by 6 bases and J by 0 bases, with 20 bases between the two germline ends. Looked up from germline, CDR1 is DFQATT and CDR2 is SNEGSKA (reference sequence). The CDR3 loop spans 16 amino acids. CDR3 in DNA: TGCAGTGCCTTGGACCCTTTGAGAGAGTACCAAGAGACCCAGTACTTC. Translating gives CSALDPLREYQETQYF.

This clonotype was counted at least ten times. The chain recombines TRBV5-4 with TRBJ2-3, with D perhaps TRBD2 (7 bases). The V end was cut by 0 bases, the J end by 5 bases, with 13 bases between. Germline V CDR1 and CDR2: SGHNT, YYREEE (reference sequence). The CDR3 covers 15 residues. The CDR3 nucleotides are TGTGCCAGCAGCTTGGCGCGGGGGCCGATAGATACGCAGTATTTT. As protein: CASSLARGPIDTQYF.

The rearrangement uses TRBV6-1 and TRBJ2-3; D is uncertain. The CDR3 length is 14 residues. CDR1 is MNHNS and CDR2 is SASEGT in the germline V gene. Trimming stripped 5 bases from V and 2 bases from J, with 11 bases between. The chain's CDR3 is CASSFGLNTDTQYF. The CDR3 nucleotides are TGTGCCAGCAGTTTCGGCCTGAACACAGATACGCAGTATTTT.

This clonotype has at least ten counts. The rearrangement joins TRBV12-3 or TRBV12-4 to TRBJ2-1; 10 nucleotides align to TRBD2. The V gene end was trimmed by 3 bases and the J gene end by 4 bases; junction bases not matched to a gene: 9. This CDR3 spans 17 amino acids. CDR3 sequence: CASSFSLAGEIYNEQFF. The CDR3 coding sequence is TGTGCCAGCAGTTTTAGCCTAGCGGGAGAAATATACAATGAGCAGTTCTTC.

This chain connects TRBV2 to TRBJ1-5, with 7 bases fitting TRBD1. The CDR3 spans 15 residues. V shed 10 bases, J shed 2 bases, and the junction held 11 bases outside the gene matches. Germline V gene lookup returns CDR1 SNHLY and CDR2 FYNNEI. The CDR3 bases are TGTGCCACCCGGGAATCAGGGGGAGGCAATCAGCCCCAGCATTTT. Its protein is CATRESGGGNQPQHF.

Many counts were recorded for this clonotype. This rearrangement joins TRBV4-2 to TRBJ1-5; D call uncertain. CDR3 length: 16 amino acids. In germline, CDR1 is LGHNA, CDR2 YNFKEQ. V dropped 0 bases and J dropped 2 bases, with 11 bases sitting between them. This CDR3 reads CASSQDIGRGNQPQHF. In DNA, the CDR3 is TGTGCCAGCAGCCAAGATATAGGGCGCGGCAATCAGCCCCAGCATTTT.

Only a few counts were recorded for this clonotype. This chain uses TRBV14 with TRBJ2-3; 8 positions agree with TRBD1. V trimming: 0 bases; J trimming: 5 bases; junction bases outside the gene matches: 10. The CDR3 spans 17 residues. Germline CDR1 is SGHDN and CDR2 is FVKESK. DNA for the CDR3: TGTGCCAGCAGCCAAGAGGCCGGGCAGGGGGCCGGAGATACGCAGTATTTT. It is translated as CASSQEAGQGAGDTQYF.

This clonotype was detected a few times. In DNA, the CDR3 is TGTGCCAGCACCCGGGGGCGAAGAGGGGAAAAACTGTTTTTT. Translation: CASTRGRRGEKLFF. V usage is TRBV6-2 or TRBV6-3 and J usage is TRBJ1-4; weak D call: TRBD1 (6 bases). This CDR3 spans 14 amino acids. V lost 7 bases to trimming and J lost 8 bases, with 17 bases between them. Germline CDR1 is MNHEY and CDR2 is SVGEGT.

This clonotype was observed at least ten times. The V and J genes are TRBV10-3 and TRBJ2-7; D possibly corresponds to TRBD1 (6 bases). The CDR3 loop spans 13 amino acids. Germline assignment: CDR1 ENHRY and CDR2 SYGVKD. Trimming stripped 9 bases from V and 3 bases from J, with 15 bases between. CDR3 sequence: CAIRPRDNYEQYF. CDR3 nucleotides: TGTGCCATACGACCGAGGGACAACTACGAGCAGTACTTC.

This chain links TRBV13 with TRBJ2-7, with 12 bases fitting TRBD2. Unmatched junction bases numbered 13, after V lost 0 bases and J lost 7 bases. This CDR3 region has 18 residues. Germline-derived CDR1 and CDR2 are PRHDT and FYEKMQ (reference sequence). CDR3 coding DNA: TGTGCCAGCAGCTTAGGGACTAGCGGGGGTCCCCGCCCGGGGGAGCAGTACTTC. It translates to CASSLGTSGGPRPGEQYF.

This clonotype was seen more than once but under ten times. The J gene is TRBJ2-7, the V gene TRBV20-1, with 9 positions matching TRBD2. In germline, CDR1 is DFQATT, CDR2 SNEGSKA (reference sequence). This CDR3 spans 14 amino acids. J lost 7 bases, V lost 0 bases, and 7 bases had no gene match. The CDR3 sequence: CSAREGGRAREQYF. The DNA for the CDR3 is TGCAGTGCTAGAGAAGGCGGGAGGGCGAGGGAGCAGTACTTC.

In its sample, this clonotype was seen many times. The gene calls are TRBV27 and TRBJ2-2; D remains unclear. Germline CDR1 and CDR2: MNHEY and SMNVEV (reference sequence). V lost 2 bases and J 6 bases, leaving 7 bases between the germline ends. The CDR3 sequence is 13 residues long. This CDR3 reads CASSLIGAGELFF. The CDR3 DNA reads TGTGCCAGCAGTTTAATCGGCGCCGGGGAGCTGTTTTTT.